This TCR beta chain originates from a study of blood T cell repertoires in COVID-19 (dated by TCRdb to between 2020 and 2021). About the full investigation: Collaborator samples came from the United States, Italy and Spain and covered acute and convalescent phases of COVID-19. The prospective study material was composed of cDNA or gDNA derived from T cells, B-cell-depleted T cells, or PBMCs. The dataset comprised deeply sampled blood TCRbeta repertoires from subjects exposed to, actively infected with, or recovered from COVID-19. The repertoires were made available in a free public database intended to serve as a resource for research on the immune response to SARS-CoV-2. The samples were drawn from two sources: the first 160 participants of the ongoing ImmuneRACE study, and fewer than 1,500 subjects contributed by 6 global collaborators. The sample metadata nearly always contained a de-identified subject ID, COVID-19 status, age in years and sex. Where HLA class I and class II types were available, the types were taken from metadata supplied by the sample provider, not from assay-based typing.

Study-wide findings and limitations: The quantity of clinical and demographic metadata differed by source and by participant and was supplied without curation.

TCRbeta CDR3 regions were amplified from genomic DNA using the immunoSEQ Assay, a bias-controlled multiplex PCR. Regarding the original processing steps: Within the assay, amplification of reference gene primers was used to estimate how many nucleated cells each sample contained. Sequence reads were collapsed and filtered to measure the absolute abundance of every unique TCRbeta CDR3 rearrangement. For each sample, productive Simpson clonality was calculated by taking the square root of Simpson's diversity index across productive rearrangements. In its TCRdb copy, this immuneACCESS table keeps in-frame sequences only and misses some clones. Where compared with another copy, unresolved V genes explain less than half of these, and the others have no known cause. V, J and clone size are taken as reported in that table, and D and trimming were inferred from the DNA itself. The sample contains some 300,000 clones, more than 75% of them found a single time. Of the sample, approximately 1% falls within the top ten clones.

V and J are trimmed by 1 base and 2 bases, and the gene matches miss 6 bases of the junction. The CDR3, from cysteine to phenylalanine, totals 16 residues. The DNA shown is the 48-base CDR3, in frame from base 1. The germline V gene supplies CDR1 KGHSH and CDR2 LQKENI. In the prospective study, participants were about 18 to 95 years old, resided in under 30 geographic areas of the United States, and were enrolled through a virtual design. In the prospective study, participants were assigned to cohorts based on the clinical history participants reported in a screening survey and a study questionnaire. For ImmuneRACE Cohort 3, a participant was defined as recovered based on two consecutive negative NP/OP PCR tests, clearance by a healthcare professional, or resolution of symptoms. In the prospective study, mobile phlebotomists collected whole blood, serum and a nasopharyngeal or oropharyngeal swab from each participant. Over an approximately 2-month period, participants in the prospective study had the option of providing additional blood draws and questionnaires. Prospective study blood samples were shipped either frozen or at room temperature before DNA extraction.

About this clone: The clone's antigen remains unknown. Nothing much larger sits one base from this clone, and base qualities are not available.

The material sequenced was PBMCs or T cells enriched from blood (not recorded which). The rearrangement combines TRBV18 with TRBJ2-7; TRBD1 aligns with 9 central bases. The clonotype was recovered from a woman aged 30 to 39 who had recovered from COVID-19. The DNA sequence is TGTGCCAGCTCACCACTCTTGGGACAGGGAGCCTACGAGCAGTACTTC. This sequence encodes CASSPLLGQGAYEQYF.